This T cell receptor beta chain was captured in a study of regulatory T cells in long-lasting Graves disease (TCRdb year 2021). Concerning the study at large: Newly diagnosed Graves' disease patients had taken antithyroid drugs for less than 3 months. The study took place in China and was registered as a clinical trial. Peripheral blood TCR sequencing and RNA sequencing compared persistent Graves' disease patients with newly diagnosed Graves' disease patients. A total of around 35 samples underwent TCR sequencing, from about 13 patients with persistent Graves' disease and 20 patients with newly diagnosed Graves' disease. Paper-wide results and their limitations: Sequencing and analysis were restricted to the TCR beta chain. The small sample size was acknowledged by the authors as a limitation that may reduce accuracy. Only peripheral blood was studied, because thyroid tissue, the primary lesion, was inaccessible. A larger number of public clonotypes was shared among persistent patients (fewer than 3,000) than among newly diagnosed patients (approximately 930). Persistent Graves' disease patients showed lower TCR Shannon entropy and fewer highly expanded clones than newly diagnosed patients, suggesting clonal expansion.

Receptor amplification or capture employed multiplex PCR. Instrument on record: Illumina HiSeq 4000. CDR3 regions were amplified by Arm-PCR with iRepertoire HTBI primers to construct TCR beta libraries. Before sequencing, the PCR products underwent gel purification. As for the authors' bioinformatics: A total of around 59 TRBV and more than twelve TRBJ segments were identified across samples and were used for gene usage analysis of CDR3 amino acid clonotypes. Filtered high-quality paired reads were merged into contigs using COPE and FqMerger. BLAST was used to align contigs to the IMGT TRBV, TRBD and TRBJ reference genes, and CDR3 was defined following IMGT. Any clonotype with a frequency above 0.1% was classified as a highly expanded clone. Repertoire diversity was measured by Shannon entropy, and V-J evenness by the Gini coefficient. Public clonotypes were defined as clonotypes shared by more than one individual. TCRdb itself trimmed the public reads at Q25 with fastp, ran MiXCR and retained productive beta chains. Rows are combined by CDR3 protein, so each entry shows the most common genes and DNA. TCRdb's processing, not the authors', yielded these V and J calls. The sample records 400,000 to 650,000 distinct CDR3 sequences, roughly 16% of which are singletons. The ten biggest clones cover approximately 25% of the sample.

This clonotype was recorded at least ten times. Its antigen remains unidentified. No base qualities exist here, and no much larger clone lies one base off it. Taken with the paper, the label for time point translates to: newly diagnosed GD, antithyroid drugs for less than 3 months. For both TCR sequencing and RNA sequencing, RNA was extracted from PBMCs using TRIzol. The diagnosis of Graves' disease was made according to American Thyroid Association guidelines. The patients came from an endocrinology department in Xi'an, China. Each patient gave approximately 9.7 milliliters of peripheral blood, collected in an EDTA anticoagulant tube. Ficoll Paque Plus density gradient separation was used to isolate PBMCs, and no further T cell sorting was performed. An Agilent 2100 Bioanalyzer and agarose gel were used to check RNA quality, while a NanoDrop 2000 measured RNA concentration. This sample was shared with a second study, whose subject was T cells in Graves' hyperthyroidism and ophthalmopathy. The second paper further reports: Stable Graves' hyperthyroidism was defined as no progression to ophthalmopathy during 18 months of follow-up. Hyperthyroidism patients were aged 18 to 65 years and newly diagnosed, with disease duration of less than 2 months. Any patient with an uncontrolled infection, another autoimmune disease, pregnancy or lactation was excluded. Diagnoses were based on clinical symptoms, serum thyroxine and TRAb, thyroid ultrasound and orbital computed tomography. The first round of RT-PCR for the TCR CDR3 was performed with the HTBI primer set and the Qiagen OneStep RT-PCR kit. Most expanded thyroid clonotypes (frequency above 0.001) were also found in blood, which suggests that blood repertoires may mirror thyroid immune responses. A 13 V-J signature model separated ophthalmopathy from stable hyperthyroidism, with just over 85% sensitivity and roughly 82% specificity in cross-validation and 80%/75% in testing. In validation, the model predicted progression to ophthalmopathy a median of around six months before onset, with about 64% sensitivity and roughly 72% specificity. A discovery cohort of approximately 97 patients, approximately 45 with Graves' ophthalmopathy and over 55 with stable Graves' hyperthyroidism, was used to find distinguishing TCR V-J signatures. Prospective prediction of ophthalmopathy was tested in an independent validation cohort consisting of 18 hyperthyroidism patients and some 15 patients who later progressed to ophthalmopathy. For training and testing, the approximately 97 patients in the discovery cohort were randomly divided in a 7:3 ratio. In more than 5 Graves' hyperthyroidism patients, the study also compared T-cell repertoires from thyroid tissue with T-cell repertoires from blood. Once sampling was done, hyperthyroidism patients were given methimazole at a starting dose of 30 mg daily, whereas ophthalmopathy patients were given high-dose intravenous methylprednisolone. A second multiplex PCR round built the libraries, followed by size selection and purification. Paired-end sequencing of the libraries was performed with 100 bp reads on an Illumina HiSeq2000. Raw data were processed with SOAPnuke, discarding reads with adapters, uncalled bases, mean Phred below 15, or no exact constant-primer or identifier match. COPE v1.2.5 was used to merge high-quality paired reads, and clonotypes were defined as unique nucleotide sequences. MiTCR v1.1 was used to align clonotypes to the IMGT TRBV, TRBD and TRBJ reference segments. The analysis included only V-J combinations with a frequency above 0.0001, which together covered 99.2% of the repertoires. The TCS score was defined as F50 (clonal expansion) divided by E x V (chaos), with BLOSUM62-based TCRdist calculated between CDR3 peptides within each V-J. Welch's t-statistics and random forest reduced just over 500 V-J features to roughly 13, which were used in a naive Bayes classifier (R e1071). Sample size was not statistically predetermined, and investigators were not blinded to group allocation. The paper reports TCR Vbeta CDR3 sequencing of roughly 140 peripheral blood samples: 43 ophthalmopathy, fewer than 80 hyperthyroidism and 17 progressor patients.

Sequenced material: peripheral blood mononuclear cells (PBMCs), taken at new diagnosis, from a patient treated with antithyroid drugs. This receptor was taken from a woman aged 40-60 years with Graves disease. Donor details come from another sample of the same person, matched by shared clones.

The CDR3 is CASSQNAGDDEKLFF. The nucleotide sequence is given as TGTGCCAGCAGCCAAAATGCGGGGGATGATGAAAAACTGTTTTTT. In this chain, TRBV11-2 is recombined with TRBJ1-4, and perhaps TRBD1 as D gene, on 5 matching bases. Reading the germline V gene gives CDR1 SGHAT and CDR2 FQNNGV. The CDR3, from cysteine to phenylalanine, totals 15 residues. Just the 45-base CDR3 DNA is kept, in frame starting at base 1. V sheds 5 bases and J sheds 6 bases, leaving 16 bases between their ends. This CDR3, with the reference TRBV11-2 and TRBJ1-4 proteins standing in past its ends, gives the full variable domain EAGVAQSPRYKIIEKRQSVAFWCNPISGHATLYWYQQILGQGPKLLIQFQNNGVVDDSQLPKDRFSAERLKGVDSTLKIQPAKLEDSAVYLCASSQNAGDDEKLFFGSGTQLSVL.